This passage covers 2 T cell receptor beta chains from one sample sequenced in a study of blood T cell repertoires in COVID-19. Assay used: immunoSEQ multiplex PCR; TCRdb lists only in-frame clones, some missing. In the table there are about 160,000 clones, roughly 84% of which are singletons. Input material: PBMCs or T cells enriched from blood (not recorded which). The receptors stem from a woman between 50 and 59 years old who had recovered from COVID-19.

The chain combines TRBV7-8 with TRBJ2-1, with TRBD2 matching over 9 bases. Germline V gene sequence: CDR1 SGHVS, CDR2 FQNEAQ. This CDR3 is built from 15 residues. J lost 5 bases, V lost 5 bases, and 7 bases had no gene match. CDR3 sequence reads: CASSPLAGRNNEQFF. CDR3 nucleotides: TGTGCCAGCAGCCCCCTAGCGGGAAGAAACAATGAGCAGTTCTTC.

The CDR3 reads CAWSAAHRGLDTEAFF. The CDR3, as DNA: TGTGCCTGGAGTGCCGCCCACAGGGGGCTCGATACTGAAGCTTTCTTT. The chain carries TRBV30 and TRBJ1-1; 9 bases are a match to TRBD1. This CDR3 spans 16 amino acids. Losses at the gene ends were 1 base for V and 5 bases for J; bases not matched to a gene: 11. Germline-derived CDR1 and CDR2 are GTSNPN and SVGIG (reference sequence).